Presented here are 11 T cell receptor beta chains from one specimen sequenced in a study of spatial heterogeneity in lung cancer. Using its own MiXCR run on the 5' RACE reads, TCRdb lists one record per CDR3 protein. The repertoire holds roughly 120,000 distinct CDR3 sequences, with about a tenth as singletons. Time point: blood at routine non-recurrence follow-up after resection. The sample consisted of PBMCs, taken at follow-up. These receptors were obtained from a female donor with early-stage non-small cell lung cancer.

This clonotype was picked up many times. V gene TRBV12-5 combines with J gene TRBJ2-1; 12 bases line up with TRBD1. Germline values: CDR1 LGHNT, CDR2 FRNRAP. Losses at the gene ends were 2 bases for V and 7 bases for J; bases not matched to a gene: 6. CDR3 length: 16 amino acids. CDR3 sequence: CASGLIGTGGWNEQFF. The DNA of the CDR3 is TGTGCTAGTGGTTTGATTGGGACAGGGGGCTGGAATGAGCAGTTCTTC.

This clonotype was counted many times. The chain is built from TRBV13 and TRBJ1-2; TRBD1 agrees at 7 bases. Germline CDR1 and CDR2: PRHDT and FYEKMQ (reference sequence). Trimming at V came to 5 bases and at J to 4 bases, leaving 13 bases not matched to a gene. The CDR3 length is 16 residues. The CDR3: CASSPTTGRRFYGYTF. Here the CDR3 DNA reads TGTGCCAGCAGCCCCACGACAGGGCGAAGATTCTATGGCTACACCTTC.

The CDR3 spells CAWSAGGYEQYV. CDR3 nucleotide sequence: TGTGCCTGGAGTGCCGGGGGCTACGAGCAGTACGTC. The V call is TRBV30, the J call TRBJ2-7; D may be TRBD2 (6 bases). Germline loops: CDR1 GTSNPN, CDR2 SVGIG (reference sequence). The length of the CDR3 is 12 residues. V gave up 1 base and J gave up 3 bases, with 7 bases separating them.

As regards this clonotype: A much larger clone differs from this one at a single base, so this may be a read error. The rearrangement joins TRBV3-2 to TRBJ2-2. TRBV3-2 is designated a pseudogene. This CDR3 region has 14 residues. CDR3 DNA: TGTGCCGGCAGCCAAGACTACCAAGCCGGGGAGCTGTTTTTT. Translating it yields CAGSQDYQAGELFF.

The chain recombines TRBV10-3 with TRBJ1-1; D possibly corresponds to TRBD1 (6 bases). Germline V gene data show CDR1 as ENHRY and CDR2 as SYGVKD. The CDR3 spans 14 residues. Trimming removed 10 bases at V and 0 bases at J, with 15 bases between. Here the CDR3 reads CATLRGGVNTEAFF. The DNA for the CDR3 is TGTGCCACTCTCAGGGGTGGGGTGAACACTGAAGCTTTCTTT.

This clonotype was seen repeatedly, ten times or more. The V call is TRBV24-1, the J call TRBJ2-3; weak D call: TRBD1 (5 bases). Germline CDR1 is KGHDR and CDR2 is SFDVKD. V was pared by 3 bases and J by 1 base, with 13 bases between. The CDR3 consists of 16 residues. CDR3 loop: CATSDATGLGTDTQYF. The CDR3 bases are TGTGCCACCAGTGATGCAACAGGCTTGGGCACAGATACGCAGTATTTT.

The chain is built from TRBV16 and TRBJ1-1; D gene ambiguous. Deletions cut 2 bases from V and 0 bases from J, with 7 bases between. Germline V gives CDR1 KGHSY, CDR2 FQNENV. The CDR3 totals 14 residues. The CDR3 DNA reads as TGTGCCAGCAGCCAAAATAGGGTGAACACTGAAGCTTTCTTT. It encodes CASSQNRVNTEAFF.

This clonotype was seen ten or more times. The chain has TRBV28 and TRBJ2-1; a possible D gene is TRBD2 (6 bases). CDR3 size: 13 residues. Trimming took 6 bases from V and 5 from J, leaving 11 bases between them. CDR1 is MDHEN and CDR2 is SYDVKM in the germline V gene. CDR3 nucleotides: TGTGCCAGCAGGGGGACTTTTAACAATGAGCAGTTCTTC. Its protein is CASRGTFNNEQFF.

This clonotype has just a few counts. The chain has TRBV4-2 and TRBJ1-2; D is undetermined. Per the germline V gene, CDR1 is LGHNA and CDR2 is YNFKEQ. This CDR3 spans 15 amino acids. Trimming took off 0 bases at V and 2 bases at J, with 10 bases between the two ends. The DNA for the CDR3 is TGTGCCAGCAGCCAAGACCGGGGATGGAACTATGGCTACACCTTC. Its protein product is CASSQDRGWNYGYTF.

At least ten counts were recorded for this clonotype. The V call is TRBV28, the J call TRBJ2-7, with D possibly being TRBD2 (6 bases). Germline CDR1 reads MDHEN; CDR2 reads SYDVKM. The CDR3 has 13 residues. Deletions cut 5 bases from V and 3 bases from J, with 11 bases between. As DNA, the CDR3 is TGTGCCAGCAGTCCCGGGGGAGTCTACGAGCAGTACTTC. Translating it yields CASSPGGVYEQYF.

The J gene is TRBJ2-1, the V gene TRBV19; 9 positions match TRBD2. CDR1 is LNHDA and CDR2 is SQIVND in the germline V gene (reference sequence). After removal of 7 bases from V and 8 bases from J, the junction contained 12 bases not matched to a gene. The CDR3 spans 15 residues. CDR3 amino acids: CASKAGGGGVHEQFF. In DNA, the CDR3 is TGTGCCAGTAAAGCGGGGGGCGGAGGCGTGCATGAGCAGTTCTTC. Filled out from reference TRBV19 and TRBJ2-1, the complete variable domain reads DGGITQSPKYLFRKEGQNVTLSCEQNLNHDAMYWYRQDPGQGLRLIYYSQIVNDFQKGDIAEGYSVSREKKESFPLTVTSAQKNPTAFYLCASKAGGGGVHEQFFGPGTRLTVL.